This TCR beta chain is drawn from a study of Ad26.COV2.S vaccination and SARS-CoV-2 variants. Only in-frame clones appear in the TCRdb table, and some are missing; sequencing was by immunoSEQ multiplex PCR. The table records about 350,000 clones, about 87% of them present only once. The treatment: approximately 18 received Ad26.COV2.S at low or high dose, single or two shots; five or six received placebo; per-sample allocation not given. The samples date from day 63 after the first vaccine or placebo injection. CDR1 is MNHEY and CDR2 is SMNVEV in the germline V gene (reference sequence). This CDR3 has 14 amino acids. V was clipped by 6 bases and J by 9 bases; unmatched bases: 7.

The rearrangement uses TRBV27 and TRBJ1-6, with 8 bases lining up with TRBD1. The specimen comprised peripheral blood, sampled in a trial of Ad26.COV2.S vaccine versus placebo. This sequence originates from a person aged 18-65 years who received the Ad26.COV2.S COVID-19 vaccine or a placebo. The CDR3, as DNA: TGTGCCAGCAGCCCCGGACAGGGTTTTTCACCCCTCCACTTT. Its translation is CASSPGQGFSPLHF.